The source of this T cell receptor beta chain is a study of T cell responses to AZD1222 COVID-19 vaccine. Profiling relied on immunoSEQ multiplex PCR, and the TCRdb table lists in-frame clones only, not all of them. The sample lists 110,000 or so clones, 80% to 90% seen once, with around 7.1% in the top ten. This receptor was identified in an adult who received the AZD1222 COVID-19 vaccine. The starting material was peripheral blood, obtained 28 days after the second AZD1222 dose.

Written as DNA, the CDR3 is TGTGCCAGCAGACATTTCTCTGAGGACACTGAAGCTTTCTTT. Its translation: CASRHFSEDTEAFF. The chain couples TRBV2 to TRBJ1-1; D is ambiguous. Germline V CDR1 and CDR2: SNHLY, FYNNEI. The CDR3 runs to 14 residues. V was clipped by 6 bases and J by 3 bases, with 14 bases between them.